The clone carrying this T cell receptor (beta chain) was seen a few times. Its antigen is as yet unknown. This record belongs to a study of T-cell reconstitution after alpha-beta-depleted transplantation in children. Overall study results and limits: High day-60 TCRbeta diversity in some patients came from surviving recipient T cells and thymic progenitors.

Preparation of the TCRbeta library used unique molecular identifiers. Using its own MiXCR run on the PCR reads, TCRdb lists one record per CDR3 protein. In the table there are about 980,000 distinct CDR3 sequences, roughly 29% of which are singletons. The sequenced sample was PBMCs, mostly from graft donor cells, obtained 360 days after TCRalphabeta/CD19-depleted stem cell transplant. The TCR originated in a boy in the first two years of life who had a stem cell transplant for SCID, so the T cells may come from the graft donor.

The CDR3 sequence is CASSLEGYEAFF. Written as DNA, the CDR3 is TGCGCCAGCAGCTTGGAAGGGTATGAAGCTTTCTTT. V and J are TRBV5-1 and TRBJ1-1; D not certain. Looked up from germline, CDR1 is SGHRS and CDR2 is YFSETQ. V lost 0 bases to trimming and J lost 7 bases, with 7 bases between them. The CDR3 totals 12 residues.